The rows below give T cell receptor beta chains drawn from one sample of a study of metastatic and nonmetastatic thyroid tumors. TCRdb ran MiXCR on the PCR reads. The sample contains tens of thousands of clones, less than 20% of which appear only once. The sequenced sample was blood. The origin of the receptors is a female donor with papillary thyroid cancer or a benign thyroid nodule (not recorded which). Some clones in this sample may be carry-over from other donors' samples. The CDR3 runs from the conserved cysteine through the conserved F or W.

v_gene: TRBV12-3/TRBV12-4
CDR3aa: CASTPTSGRAGELFF

v_gene: TRBV2
CDR3aa: CASAGVHTGELFF

v_gene: TRBV5-1
CDR3aa: CASSSWTDSYEQYF

v_gene: TRBV4-1
CDR3aa: CARSYSGTWAEFIYNEQFF

v_gene: TRBV24-1
CDR3aa: CATRPGGSGDPGTQYF

v_gene: TRBV28
CDR3aa: CASRTTGAGNTIYF

v_gene: TRBV27
CDR3aa: CASSLSGVDEQFF

v_gene: TRBV28
CDR3aa: CASRRRQGRVDEQYF

v_gene: TRBV2
CDR3aa: CASSSPLGAPQDVETQYF

v_gene: TRBV6-1
CDR3aa: CASSEDSGREETQYF

v_gene: TRBV7-6
CDR3aa: CASSRRGLDTQYF

v_gene: TRBV11-2
CDR3aa: CASSLVGQLSAYNEHFF

v_gene: TRBV2
CDR3aa: CASRPGLERTDTQYF

v_gene: TRBV20-1
CDR3aa: CSATWTGHTDTQYF

v_gene: TRBV4-1
CDR3aa: CASSQDGAPGTPNSGNTIYF

v_gene: TRBV28
CDR3aa: CASRTGPKTGELFF

v_gene: TRBV5-1
CDR3aa: CATTVGQGAGELFF

v_gene: TRBV2
CDR3aa: CASSDFRVSEQYF

v_gene: TRBV18
CDR3aa: CASSPQASGSEQYF

v_gene: TRBV4-1
CDR3aa: CASSQRDRSPGEQYF

v_gene: TRBV11-2
CDR3aa: CASIVRLSSTGELFF

v_gene: TRBV5-1
CDR3aa: CASSLGPGTEAFF

v_gene: TRBV5-1
CDR3aa: CASRLIGEGVQETQYF

v_gene: TRBV7-8
CDR3aa: CASSPREGAYEQYF

v_gene: TRBV10-3
CDR3aa: CAINRGPSYEKYF

v_gene: TRBV5-1
CDR3aa: CASSSSGVGNSGNTIYF

v_gene: TRBV5-1
CDR3aa: CASSSALSKGTHYF

v_gene: TRBV11-1
CDR3aa: CASSPRTWGLGNTIYF

v_gene: TRBV9
CDR3aa: CASSVEGGGRPLHF

v_gene: TRBV10-3
CDR3aa: CAISGERPDRTSYEQYF

v_gene: TRBV29-1
CDR3aa: CSVEERGSRRTEAFF

v_gene: TRBV9
CDR3aa: CASSVAGAGYEQYF

v_gene: TRBV7-3
CDR3aa: CASSLTGGTNTGELFF

v_gene: TRBV3-1
CDR3aa: CASSQDAAQNEKLFF

v_gene: TRBV5-1
CDR3aa: CASSLGPALSTDTQYF

v_gene: TRBV11-2
CDR3aa: CASSWGAGQSETQYF

v_gene: TRBV25-1
CDR3aa: CATRDSGNEQFF

v_gene: TRBV9
CDR3aa: CASSPRGGNTIYF

v_gene: TRBV14
CDR3aa: CASSTNRDFSSYEQYF

v_gene: TRBV4-1
CDR3aa: CASSQGGGTGYGYTF

v_gene: TRBV20-1
CDR3aa: CSARWVGSGGYNEQFF

v_gene: TRBV12-3/TRBV12-4
CDR3aa: CASSLTGADIQYF

v_gene: TRBV3-1
CDR3aa: CASSLGLADSYNEQFF